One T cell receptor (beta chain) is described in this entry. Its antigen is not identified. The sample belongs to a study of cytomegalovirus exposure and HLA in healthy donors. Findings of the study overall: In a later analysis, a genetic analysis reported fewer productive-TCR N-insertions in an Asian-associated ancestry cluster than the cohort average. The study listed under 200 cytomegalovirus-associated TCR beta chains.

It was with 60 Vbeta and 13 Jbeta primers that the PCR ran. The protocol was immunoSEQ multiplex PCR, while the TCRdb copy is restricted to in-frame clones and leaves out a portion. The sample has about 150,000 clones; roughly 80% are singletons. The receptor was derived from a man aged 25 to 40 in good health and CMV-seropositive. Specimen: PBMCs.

The CDR3 is CASGLAGGPISTDTQYF. The CDR3 coding sequence is TGTGCCTCCGGACTAGCGGGAGGGCCCATTAGCACAGATACGCAGTATTTT. V usage is TRBV30 and J usage is TRBJ2-3; TRBD2 matches 15 bases. The CDR3 loop spans 17 amino acids. After removal of 7 bases from V and 0 bases from J, the junction contained 8 bases not matched to a gene. From germline, CDR1 is GTSNPN and CDR2 SVGIG (reference sequence).